This note documents a single T cell receptor beta chain sequence. Its antigen is currently not known. Within one base of it there is no much larger clone, and no base qualities were kept. The sample belongs to a study of cytomegalovirus exposure and HLA in healthy donors (dated by TCRdb to about 2017). Background for the entire study: The 650 to 800 repertoires of the first cohort and the 95 to 150 validation repertoires were produced on the same platform, according to a later analysis. The study was designed to test whether signatures of past pathogen exposure could be identified by cataloging public T cell receptors. Besides the first cohort of about 730 subjects, a separate validation cohort made up of roughly 120 different subjects was used. To predict cytomegalovirus infection status, the study brought together high-throughput TCR immunosequencing, statistical association of individual TCRs with disease status, and machine learning.

Library generation was performed with the immunoSEQ multiplex PCR assay. The paper's processing steps were these. To diagnose cytomegalovirus status from the catalog of TCR beta chain sequences, a statistical classification framework was built. TCRdb re-hosts the immuneACCESS table, in-frame sequences only. Its copies lack some clones; in the studies checked, an unresolved V gene accounts for under half of them, and the cause for the rest is not known. From that table come the V and J calls and clone size; the DNA was used to work out D and trimming. In this sample the table shows 150,000 to 200,000 clones, around 86% of which occur a single time. The ten most abundant clones make up 1.4% to 1.5% of the sample. Via the germline V gene, CDR1 is SGHAT and CDR2 FQNNGV. The CDR3, cysteine through phenylalanine, is 15 amino acids long. The CDR3 DNA has 45 bases and is translated from base 1. For this chain, trimming is 6 bases at the V end and 2 bases at the J end, and the number of junction bases without a gene match is 10.

Donors formed part of the validation cohort, which comprised about 130 subjects and was distinct from the first cohort of 666 subjects. The study at large found these results: The validation cohort had no HLA typing available for a later analysis, so co-occurrence within that cohort was assessed over all 120 or so repertoires. In vitro tests confirmed that three of the cytomegalovirus-associated TCR beta chains recognize cytomegalovirus antigens. Of the cluster scores, 85% to 95% were above 0 in a later analysis, which found that TCRs clustered in the first cohort also tended to co-occur in the 120 validation repertoires. The authors suggested that the approach could potentially be extended to other disease states and immunological phenotypes. The study gave a list of roughly 150 TCR beta chains associated with cytomegalovirus. The classifier was reported to diagnose cytomegalovirus status with high specificity and sensitivity in both the original cohort and the validation cohort. While some public TCRs were present in many individuals, most TCR sequences turned up only very rarely across donors.

The clonotype originates from a woman aged 18 to 35 in good health and CMV-seronegative. This chain joins TRBV11-2 to TRBJ2-7; the junction holds 7 bases that match TRBD2. The sample comprised PBMCs. The base sequence is TGTGCCAGCAGGCGCAACCGGGACTACGCCTACGAGCAGTACTTC. Its amino acids are CASRRNRDYAYEQYF.